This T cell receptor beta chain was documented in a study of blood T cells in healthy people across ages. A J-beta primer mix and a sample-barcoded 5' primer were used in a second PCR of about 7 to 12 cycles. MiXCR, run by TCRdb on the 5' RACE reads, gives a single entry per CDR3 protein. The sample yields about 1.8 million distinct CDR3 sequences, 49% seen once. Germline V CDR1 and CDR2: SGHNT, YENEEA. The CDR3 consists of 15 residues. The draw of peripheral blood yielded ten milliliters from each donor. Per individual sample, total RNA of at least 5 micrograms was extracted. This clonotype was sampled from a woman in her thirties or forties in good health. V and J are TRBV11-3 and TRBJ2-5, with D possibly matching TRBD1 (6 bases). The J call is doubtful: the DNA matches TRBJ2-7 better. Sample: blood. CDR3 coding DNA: TGTGCCAGCAGCTTACAGGGGTCCCCCGGCTACGAGCAGTACTTC. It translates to CASSLQGSPGYEQYF.